These T cell receptor beta chains were read from a single sample in a study of shared clonotypes between healthy human individuals. Only in-frame clones appear in the TCRdb table, and some are missing; sequencing was by immunoSEQ multiplex PCR. This sample has 450,000 to 500,000 clones, with around 85% found just once. The sample consisted of PBMCs. All receptors come from a woman between 35 and 50 years old in good health. Some clones in this sample may be carry-over from other donors' samples. Each CDR3 is given with its conserved first and last residue. Each record gives: D gene, V gene, J gene, clone size, CDR3 DNA, CDR3 protein. The D gene is left open where the match is weak. Not all rows give a size; the values are once, few, many and, for expanded clones, a class.

>-|TRBV11-3|TRBJ2-7|-
TGTGCCAGCAGCTTAGGGGGGCCACTTGACGAGCAGTACTTC
CASSLGGPLDEQYF
>TRBD2|TRBV15|TRBJ2-7|-
TGTGCCACCTCCTTGGGGGGGGACCCCTACGAGCAGTACTTC
CATSLGGDPYEQYF
>-|TRBV28|TRBJ1-2|-
TGTGCCAGCGGGCTGACAGGCCGAGGCTACACCTTC
CASGLTGRGYTF
>TRBD1|TRBV5-4|TRBJ1-2|-
TGTGCCAGCAGCTTGCGATCGGGACAGGGCCCAGTCTATGGCTACACCTTC
CASSLRSGQGPVYGYTF
>-|TRBV6-5|TRBJ2-7|-
TGTGCCAGCAGTTACTCAGGACGACTCTACGAGCAGTACTTC
CASSYSGRLYEQYF
>TRBD2|TRBV19|TRBJ2-1|many
TGTGCCAGTAGTGTTGGACTAGCGGGACTCCGGGCTGAGCAGTTCTTC
CASSVGLAGLRAEQFF
>TRBD1|TRBV7-9|TRBJ1-4|once
TGTGCCAGCAGCTGGACAGGGACGGATGAAAAACTGTTTTTT
CASSWTGTDEKLFF
>-|TRBV14|TRBJ1-2|-
TGTGCCAGCAGCCAAGTTAGGCGCTATGGCTACACCTTC
CASSQVRRYGYTF
>TRBD1|TRBV5-4|TRBJ1-2|-
TGTGCCAGCAGCCGTCCCGGGACAGGGTTTGGCTACACCTTC
CASSRPGTGFGYTF
>-|TRBV6-6|TRBJ1-5|once
TGTGCCAGCAGTTACGAAGGACGCATCAATCAGCCCCAGCATTTT
CASSYEGRINQPQHF
>-|TRBV6-1|TRBJ2-2|-
TGTGCCAGCAGTGAAAATCTAGCAGACACCGGGGAGCTGTTTTTT
CASSENLADTGELFF
>TRBD1|TRBV29-1|TRBJ2-5|-
TGCAGCGTTGAGGGGACAGGCCAAAGTCAAGAGACCCAGTACTTC
CSVEGTGQSQETQYF
>-|TRBV6-6|TRBJ2-2|few
TGTGCCAGCAGTTACTCCAGAAACACCGGGGAGCTGTTTTTT
CASSYSRNTGELFF
>TRBD1|TRBV5-1|TRBJ2-2|-
TGCGCCAGCAGCTTGACACCAGGGGGCGGAACCGGGGAGCTGTTTTTT
CASSLTPGGGTGELFF
>-|TRBV18|TRBJ2-3|-
TGTGCCAGCTCACCACCGGCCACTACAGATACGCAGTATTTT
CASSPPATTDTQYF
>TRBD1|TRBV2|TRBJ2-2|many
TGTGCCAGCAGGGCTAGACAGGGGGGGTCCAGGGATACCGGGGAGCTGTTTTTT
CASRARQGGSRDTGELFF
>-|TRBV2|TRBJ2-3|-
TGTGCCAGTAGAGAAGGGTCTAGCACAGATACGCAGTATTTT
CASREGSSTDTQYF
>-|TRBV10-3|TRBJ2-2|-
TGTGCCATCAGTGATAGGGTTGGAGCCGGGGAGCTGTTTTTT
CAISDRVGAGELFF
>-|TRBV7-8|TRBJ1-5|-
TGTGCCAGCAGCAAAAACCAGGGCACTCAGCCCCAGCATTTT
CASSKNQGTQPQHF
>-|TRBV6-5|TRBJ2-7|-
TGTGCCAGCAGATCACACAACGACAAAGCCTACGAGCAGTACTTC
CASRSHNDKAYEQYF
>TRBD1|TRBV2|TRBJ1-5|-
TGTGCCAGCAGTCAACAGGGGGCGTTCAGGCCTCAGCCCCAGCATTTT
CASSQQGAFRPQPQHF
>-|TRBV11-1|TRBJ2-2|-
TGTGCCAGCGCCCCCAGGCGGGACAGTAACACCGGGGAGCTGTTTTTT
CASAPRRDSNTGELFF
>-|TRBV7-9|TRBJ2-7|few
TGTGCCAGCAGCTTAGGAGGGCCCAGGGGCCACGAGCAGTACTTC
CASSLGGPRGHEQYF
>-|TRBV5-1|TRBJ2-5|-
TGCGCCAGCAGCCCAGGCCAAAAAGCCCAAGAGACCCAGTACTTC
CASSPGQKAQETQYF
>TRBD1|TRBV28|TRBJ1-1|-
TGTGCCAGCAGTTTACCCAGCAGGGGGGGTAACACTGAAGCTTTCTTT
CASSLPSRGGNTEAFF
>-|TRBV19|TRBJ2-6|-
TGTGCCAGTATAGGACAGTTAACGTTCTTCGGGGCCAACGTCCTGACTTTC
CASIGQLTFFGANVLTF
>-|TRBV25-1|TRBJ2-5|once
TGTGCCAGCAGTGTGGCAGGGTCCGCTTTGGAGACCCAGTACTTC
CASSVAGSALETQYF
>-|TRBV2|TRBJ2-7|-
TGTGCCAGCAGTCCTGGACGTGGACCCTACGAGCAGTACTTC
CASSPGRGPYEQYF
>-|TRBV5-1|TRBJ2-1|many
TGCGCCAGCAGCTTGGTTGTGGGGCATACCTACAATGAGCAGTTCTTC
CASSLVVGHTYNEQFF
>-|TRBV11-2|TRBJ2-3|-
TGTGCCAGCAGCCCCCACGGGACGTTCACAGATACGCAGTATTTT
CASSPHGTFTDTQYF
>-|TRBV28|TRBJ1-2|few
TGTGCCAGCAGTTTAACTGGGGGCTTCTATGGCTACACCTTC
CASSLTGGFYGYTF